This is a list of T cell receptor beta chains from one sample in a study of T cells in Graves' hyperthyroidism and ophthalmopathy. TCRdb reprocessed the multiplex PCR reads via MiXCR and lists one record per CDR3 protein. The repertoire holds over 550,000 distinct CDR3 sequences, with over 15% as singletons. Sequences were obtained from blood. Every receptor here comes from a young woman with Graves' hyperthyroidism. Both conserved end residues are part of each CDR3. A D gene is named only where the DNA matches it firmly. Clone size is not always given. Where it is, it says once, few, many or a class for expanded clones.

TRBJ2-7	-	TRBV7-9	few	CASSLGGATGQYF	TGTGCCAGCAGCTTAGGTGGGGCAACGGGGCAGTACTTC
TRBJ2-1	-	TRBV10-2	-	CASSEPENEQFF	TGCGCCAGCAGTGAGCCAGAAAATGAGCAGTTCTTC
TRBJ2-7	-	TRBV7-2	few	CASSLKPGPAYEQYF	TGTGCCAGCAGCCTGAAGCCGGGACCAGCCTACGAGCAGTACTTC
TRBJ2-2	TRBD1	TRBV24-1	few	CATSAAGTGNTGELFF	TGTGCCACCAGTGCGGCCGGGACAGGGAACACCGGGGAGCTGTTTTTT
TRBJ1-2	TRBD1	TRBV6-1	few	CASSERQGSYYGYTF	TGTGCCAGCAGTGAAAGACAGGGGAGTTACTATGGCTACACCTTC
TRBJ2-7	TRBD1	TRBV28	many	CASSLTGTGIGEQYF	TGTGCCAGCAGTCTTACCGGGACAGGGATAGGCGAGCAGTACTTC
TRBJ2-2	TRBD2	TRBV7-3	-	CASSPGLGGTGELFF	TGTGCCAGCAGCCCGGGACTAGGAGGCACCGGGGAGCTGTTTTTT
TRBJ2-3	-	TRBV7-9	many	CASSFSPSESTDTQYF	TGTGCCAGCAGCTTTTCGCCTAGCGAAAGCACAGATACGCAGTATTTT
TRBJ1-1	-	TRBV9	few	CASSGDMDTEAFF	TGTGCCAGCAGCGGAGACATGGACACTGAAGCTTTCTTT
TRBJ1-1	-	TRBV18	many	CASSVRVDTEAFF	TGTGCCAGCTCTGTCAGGGTAGACACTGAAGCTTTCTTT
TRBJ1-2	-	TRBV11-1	many	CASSLVRDHGYTF	TGTGCCAGCAGCTTAGTCAGGGATCACGGCTACACCTTC
TRBJ2-7	-	TRBV28	many	CASGSGYWGNYEQYF	TGTGCCAGCGGTTCGGGCTACTGGGGGAACTACGAGCAGTACTTC
TRBJ2-5	-	TRBV24-1	-	CATSDPRGETQYF	TGTGCCACCAGTGATCCGCGGGGTGAGACCCAGTACTTC
TRBJ2-7	-	TRBV20-1	many	CSARLDSYEQYF	TGCAGTGCTAGGCTTGATTCCTACGAGCAGTACTTC
TRBJ2-3	TRBD1	TRBV7-2	few	CASSLELAGTGDTQYF	TGTGCCAGCAGCTTAGAACTCGCCGGGACAGGAGATACGCAGTATTTT
TRBJ1-1	TRBD1	TRBV6-1	many	CASSDATGMGTEAFF	TGTGCCAGCAGTGATGCGACAGGGATGGGAACTGAAGCTTTCTTT
TRBJ2-3	-	TRBV7-9	few	CASSFTGGPPTITDTQYF	TGTGCCAGCAGCTTTACGGGGGGCCCCCCAACTATCACAGATACGCAGTATTTT
TRBJ1-2	-	TRBV20-1	many	CSALEDGAYGYTF	TGCAGTGCTTTGGAGGATGGGGCATATGGCTACACCTTC
TRBJ2-4	-	TRBV6-2/TRBV6-3	many	CASRQRDVLAKNIQYF	TGTGCCAGCAGGCAACGGGACGTCCTAGCCAAAAACATTCAGTACTTC
TRBJ2-7	-	TRBV20-1	few	CSAIPWPGPYEQYF	TGCAGTGCTATCCCCTGGCCCGGACCCTACGAGCAGTACTTC
TRBJ2-1	TRBD2	TRBV11-2	few	CASSSIAGRAYEQFF	TGTGCCAGCAGTTCGATCGCCGGGAGGGCCTATGAGCAGTTCTTC
TRBJ1-1	-	TRBV28	many	CASSFWTLGTEAFF	TGTGCCAGCAGTTTCTGGACCCTAGGTACTGAAGCTTTCTTT
TRBJ2-3	-	TRBV7-2	-	CASSLEGPPPYF	TGTGCCAGCAGCTTAGAGGGGCCCCCACCGTATTTT
TRBJ2-5	TRBD1	TRBV24-1	many	CATSDSGQAIQETQYF	TGTGCCACCAGTGACTCCGGACAGGCCATTCAAGAGACCCAGTACTTC
TRBJ2-7	-	TRBV9	many	CASSFRPGTYEQYF	TGTGCCAGCAGCTTCCGACCGGGTACCTACGAGCAGTACTTC
TRBJ1-2	TRBD1	TRBV20-1	-	CSVFGAGGFYGYTF	TGCAGCGTCTTTGGTGCAGGGGGCTTCTATGGCTACACCTTC
TRBJ2-3	-	TRBV5-1	many	CASRLDSPGADTQYF	TGCGCCAGCAGACTCGACTCCCCGGGCGCGGACACGCAGTATTTT
TRBJ2-1	-	TRBV3-1	many	CASSHPTPGILQFF	TGTGCCAGCAGCCATCCCACACCAGGTATCTTGCAGTTCTTC
TRBJ2-7	-	TRBV2	many	CASSASSGNLEQYF	TGTGCCAGCAGTGCATCGTCAGGGAACCTTGAGCAGTACTTC
TRBJ1-1	-	TRBV19	-	CASSDMANTEAFF	TGTGCCAGTTCTGACATGGCGAACACTGAAGCTTTCTTT
TRBJ1-2	TRBD1	TRBV7-8	many	CASSLAPTGYYGYTF	TGTGCCAGCAGCTTAGCCCCGACAGGGTACTATGGCTACACCTTC
TRBJ1-6	-	TRBV6-2/TRBV6-3	few	CASTLQGLSSSPLHF	TGTGCCAGCACGCTCCAGGGACTTTCGAGTTCACCCCTCCACTTT
TRBJ2-1	-	TRBV11-1	many	CASSLSGEQFF	TGTGCCAGCAGCTTATCAGGGGAGCAGTTCTTC
TRBJ1-1	-	TRBV28	many	CASSLTLGGTEAFF	TGTGCCAGCAGTCTGACTCTCGGGGGAACTGAAGCTTTCTTT
TRBJ2-5	TRBD1	TRBV5-1	few	CASSGIGTVQETQYF	TGCGCCAGCAGCGGGATCGGGACAGTCCAAGAGACCCAGTACTTC
TRBJ2-5	TRBD1	TRBV5-6	-	CASSPTIWTGEGQETQYF	TGTGCCAGCAGCCCTACGATTTGGACAGGGGAGGGTCAAGAGACCCAGTACTTC
TRBJ2-3	-	TRBV9	-	CASSVGGGSGTDTQYF	TGTGCCAGCAGCGTAGGAGGGGGAAGTGGGACAGATACGCAGTATTTT
TRBJ2-1	TRBD2	TRBV5-1	-	CASSLAPRRGDEQFF	TGCGCCAGCAGCTTGGCCCCTAGGCGGGGGGATGAGCAGTTCTTC
TRBJ2-2	TRBD2	TRBV25-1	-	CASSERGTAGELFF	TGTGCCAGCAGTGAGCGGGGGACGGCCGGGGAGCTGTTTTTT
TRBJ2-4	TRBD2	TRBV7-2	-	CASSFTPPGRSGGAKNIQYF	TGTGCCAGCAGCTTCACCCCCCCCGGGCGTAGCGGGGGAGCCAAAAACATTCAGTACTTC
TRBJ2-1	-	TRBV11-3	-	CASSLQGGDEQFF	TGTGCCAGCAGCCTTCAGGGTGGCGATGAGCAGTTCTTC
TRBJ2-7	-	TRBV7-9	many	CASSLPYTYEQYF	TGTGCCAGCAGCTTACCTTATACCTACGAGCAGTACTTC
TRBJ2-3	TRBD1	TRBV24-1	many	CATSEPGQGSDTQYF	TGTGCCACCAGTGAACCGGGACAGGGATCAGATACGCAGTATTTT
TRBJ2-2	TRBD1	TRBV6-1	many	CASSKGQVSTGELFF	TGTGCCAGCAGTAAAGGACAGGTCTCCACCGGGGAGCTGTTTTTT
TRBJ2-5	TRBD1	TRBV19	-	CASSMRQGPYQETQYF	TGTGCCAGTAGTATGAGACAGGGCCCGTACCAAGAGACCCAGTACTTC
TRBJ1-5	TRBD1	TRBV11-2	-	CASSEDRGAHQPQHF	TGTGCCAGCAGCGAAGACAGGGGGGCCCATCAGCCCCAGCATTTT
TRBJ2-3	-	TRBV29-1	once	CSVELGATDTQYF	TGCAGCGTTGAATTAGGGGCCACAGATACGCAGTATTTT
TRBJ2-5	-	TRBV6-1	few	CASQTTSGGPETQYF	TGTGCCAGCCAGACAACCTCCGGGGGACCAGAGACCCAGTACTTC
TRBJ2-7	-	TRBV3-1	-	CASSLGQGALHEQYF	TGTGCCAGCAGCCTTGGGCAGGGCGCGCTCCACGAGCAGTACTTC
TRBJ1-2	-	TRBV12-3/TRBV12-4	many	CASSYNPRLGIGYTF	TGTGCCAGCAGTTACAACCCCAGGCTGGGTATCGGCTACACCTTC
TRBJ1-2	TRBD1	TRBV30	many	CARTGVYGYTF	TGTGCTCGGACAGGAGTCTATGGCTACACCTTC
TRBJ2-1	TRBD2	TRBV20-1	many	CSARGTRTLTYNEQFF	TGCAGTGCTAGAGGGACTAGGACGTTGACCTACAATGAGCAGTTCTTC
TRBJ2-1	TRBD2	TRBV4-3	-	CASSPGRGGFVDEQFF	TGCGCCAGCAGCCCAGGACGGGGGGGATTCGTGGATGAGCAGTTCTTC
TRBJ2-5	TRBD2	TRBV28	many	CASSLAGGKTQYF	TGTGCCAGCAGCCTAGCGGGAGGAAAGACCCAGTACTTC
TRBJ2-7	-	TRBV28	many	CASSNPSSYEQYF	TGTGCCAGCAGTAATCCGAGCTCCTACGAGCAGTACTTC
TRBJ2-7	TRBD2	TRBV12-3/TRBV12-4	-	CASSRTSLFYEQYF	TGTGCCAGCAGCCGGACTAGCCTGTTCTACGAGCAGTACTTC
TRBJ2-7	TRBD1	TRBV7-9	-	CASSVGQGWAYEQYF	TGTGCCAGCAGCGTGGGACAGGGATGGGCCTACGAGCAGTACTTC
TRBJ1-2	TRBD1	TRBV19	few	CASSPPFGDRVYGYTF	TGTGCCAGTAGTCCTCCCTTCGGGGACAGGGTCTATGGCTACACCTTC
TRBJ2-3	-	TRBV12-3/TRBV12-4	many	CASSLRGDTQYF	TGTGCCAGCAGTTTAAGGGGGGATACGCAGTATTTT
TRBJ2-5	-	TRBV18	many	CASSSKAGQGETQYF	TGTGCCAGCTCATCTAAGGCCGGGCAGGGAGAGACCCAGTACTTC